Shown below are 14 T cell receptor beta chains from a single sample sequenced in a study of cytomegalovirus exposure and HLA in healthy donors. PCR employed 60 Vbeta and 13 Jbeta primers. The method was immunoSEQ multiplex PCR; TCRdb's version includes in-frame clones alone and lacks a portion of them. Of under 250,000 clones listed, 70% to 90% are singletons. The sequenced sample was PBMCs. The receptors shown here come from an older woman in good health and CMV-seropositive.

In its sample, this clone was seen a few times. This chain links TRBV14 with TRBJ1-1, with TRBD1 as a possible D gene (5 bases). Trimming took off 4 bases at V and 1 base at J, with 10 bases between the two ends. CDR1 is SGHDN and CDR2 is FVKESK in the germline V gene. This CDR3 has 14 residues. The CDR3 DNA reads as TGTGCCAGCAGCCTGCGGGGGTCGAACACTGAAGCTTTCTTT. This gives the protein CASSLRGSNTEAFF.

V is TRBV7-2 and J is TRBJ2-2; no definite D call. The CDR3 totals 15 residues. Germline CDR1 SGHTA, CDR2 FQGNSA. Trimming removed 3 bases from V and 0 bases from J, with 8 bases in between. The CDR3, as DNA: TGTGCCAGCAGCTTCCTTCTTGCGAACACCGGGGAGCTGTTTTTT. This translates into CASSFLLANTGELFF.

The rearrangement joins TRBV2 to TRBJ1-5; 9 nucleotides line up with TRBD1. V dropped 5 bases and J dropped 0; count of bases not matched to a gene: 2. CDR3 length: 15 amino acids. CDR1 and CDR2 (germline): SNHLY, FYNNEI. CDR3: CASSRDRASNQPQHF. For the CDR3, the DNA is TGTGCCAGCAGTCGGGACAGGGCTAGCAATCAGCCCCAGCATTTT.

The V gene is TRBV13, the J gene TRBJ2-7, with 9 positions matching TRBD1. The junction had 3 bases not matched to a gene; V was cut back by 8 bases and J by 1 base. Germline values: CDR1 PRHDT, CDR2 FYEKMQ (reference sequence). This CDR3 comprises 13 residues. CDR3 bases: TGTGCCAGCCGCGGACAGGGGTCCTACGAGCAGTACTTC. Translation gives CASRGQGSYEQYF.

The chain employs TRBV5-1 and TRBJ2-7; TRBD2 agrees at 12 bases. The CDR3 runs to 15 residues. Germline lookup yields CDR1 SGHRS and CDR2 YFSETQ. After removal of 3 bases from V and 4 bases from J, the junction contained 5 bases not matched to a gene. CDR3 protein: CASSSRTSGTYEQYF. The CDR3 coding sequence is TGCGCCAGCAGCTCTAGGACTAGCGGGACGTACGAGCAGTACTTC.

The chain has TRBV10-3 and TRBJ1-5, with TRBD1 matching 10 bases. The CDR3 runs 17 residues. V was pared by 2 bases and J by 1 base, with 5 bases of the junction left unmatched. Germline V gene sequence: CDR1 ENHRY, CDR2 SYGVKD. CDR3 sequence reads: CAISEDRGRLSNQPQHF. DNA of the CDR3: TGTGCCATCAGTGAGGACAGGGGGCGCCTGAGCAATCAGCCCCAGCATTTT.

This rearrangement joins TRBV5-1 to TRBJ2-7, with TRBD2 matching over 10 bases. Germline trimming cut 5 bases from V and 2 bases from J; bases unmatched to any gene: 7. Germline CDR1 and CDR2: SGHRS and YFSETQ. This CDR3 is built from 15 residues. CDR3 sequence (DNA): TGCGCCAGCAGACCCGGGACTAGCGATACCTACGAGCAGTACTTC. Translated, it gives CASRPGTSDTYEQYF. Complete variable domain (other parts from reference TRBV5-1 and TRBJ2-7): KAGVTQTPRYLIKTRGQQVTLSCSPISGHRSVSWYQQTPGQGLQFLFEYFSETQRNKGNFPGRFSGRQFSNSRSEMNVSTLELGDSALYLCASRPGTSDTYEQYFGPGTRLTVT.

This clone has just one count. The V and J genes are TRBV15 and TRBJ1-5; D is unclear. CDR3 length: 16 amino acids. Looked up from germline, CDR1 is LNHNV and CDR2 is YYDKDF (reference sequence). V was cut by 0 bases and J by 1 base, with 10 bases left in between. This CDR3 reads CATSRDWEASNQPQHF. The CDR3 nucleotides read TGTGCCACCAGCAGAGATTGGGAGGCGAGCAATCAGCCCCAGCATTTT.

CDR3 DNA: TGTGCCAGCAGCTTCCGCCCCGGGGTGTACGGTACCTACGAGCAGTACTTC. Translation: CASSFRPGVYGTYEQYF. The rearrangement joins TRBV7-9 to TRBJ2-7; the D gene is possibly TRBD2 (5 bases). The length of the CDR3 is 17 residues. V shed 3 bases and J shed 2 bases, with 20 bases lying between them. CDR1 is SEHNR and CDR2 is FQNEAQ in the germline V gene (reference sequence). The full variable domain, completed using reference TRBV7-9 and TRBJ2-7, is DTGVSQNPRHKITKRGQNVTFRCDPISEHNRLYWYRQTLGQGPEFLTYFQNEAQLEKSRLLSDRFSAERPKGSFSTLEIQRTEQGDSAMYLCASSFRPGVYGTYEQYFGPGTRLTVT.

This clone has a handful of counts. This sequence joins TRBV7-9 and TRBJ1-1; the D is unclear. The CDR3 covers 15 residues. The germline gives CDR1 SEHNR, CDR2 FQNEAQ (reference sequence). V was cut by 1 base and J by 0 bases, with 9 bases left in between. CDR3 bases: TGTGCCAGCAGCTTAGTTCGCCAGATGAACACTGAAGCTTTCTTT. It specifies CASSLVRQMNTEAFF.

The chain joins TRBV5-1 to TRBJ2-7; 7 bases align to TRBD1. CDR1 is SGHRS, CDR2 YFSETQ, per germline. Trimming cost V 0 bases and J 1 base; bases outside gene matches: 4. This CDR3 contains 15 residues. CDR3 coding DNA: TGCGCCAGCAGCTTGGTTGGGGACAGTTCCTACGAGCAGTACTTC. Translated: CASSLVGDSSYEQYF.

The J gene is TRBJ2-1, the V gene TRBV27; tentatively, D is TRBD2 (5 bases). CDR3 size: 13 residues. V lost 2 bases and J lost 3, with 5 bases in between. The germline CDR1 and CDR2 sequences are MNHEY and SMNVEV (reference sequence). CDR3: CASSLDYYNEQFF. CDR3 nucleotide sequence: TGTGCCAGCAGTTTAGACTACTACAATGAGCAGTTCTTC.

V is TRBV4-1 and J is TRBJ2-7; TRBD2 matches 7 bases. Losses at the gene ends were 1 base for V and 0 bases for J; bases not matched to a gene: 12. The length of the CDR3 is 18 residues. CDR1 is MGHRA, CDR2 YSYEKL, per germline. CDR3 in amino acids: CASSQGSIGRPRSYEQYF. The CDR3 region has the DNA TGCGCCAGCAGCCAAGGTAGTATCGGGAGGCCCCGCTCCTACGAGCAGTACTTC.

The genes are TRBV7-9 and TRBJ1-6, with D possibly TRBD1 on 6 matching bases. Trimming shortened V by 6 bases and J by 5 bases, and 26 bases separated the two germline ends. CDR1 and CDR2 (germline): SEHNR, FQNEAQ (reference sequence). The length of the CDR3 is 19 residues. CDR3 amino acids: CASSSGTPDANTNNSPLHF. CDR3 sequence (DNA): TGTGCCAGCAGTTCCGGGACACCTGACGCCAATACAAATAATTCACCCCTCCACTTT.